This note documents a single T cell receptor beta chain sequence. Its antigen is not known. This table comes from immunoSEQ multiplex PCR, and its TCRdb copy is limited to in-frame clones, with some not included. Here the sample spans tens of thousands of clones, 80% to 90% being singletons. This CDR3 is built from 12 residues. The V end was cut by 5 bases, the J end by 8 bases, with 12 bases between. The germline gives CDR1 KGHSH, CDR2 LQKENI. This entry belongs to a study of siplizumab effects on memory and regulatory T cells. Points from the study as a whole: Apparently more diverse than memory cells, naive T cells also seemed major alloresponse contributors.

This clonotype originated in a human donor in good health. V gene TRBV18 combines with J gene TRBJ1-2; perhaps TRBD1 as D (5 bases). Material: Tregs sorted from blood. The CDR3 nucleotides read TGTGCCAGCTCATCGCCAGGGTACGGCTACACCTTC. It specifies CASSSPGYGYTF.